The sequence of this T cell receptor (beta chain) was determined in a study of T-cell memory formation after mild COVID-19 (dated by TCRdb to about 2021). At the level of the whole study: TCR sequence clusters from the two donors were found to be largely donor specific. Two young, previously healthy adult volunteers, one female and one male, were included in the cohort. Longitudinal TCRalpha and TCRbeta repertoire sequencing tracked T-cell clones expanding and contracting after mild COVID-19 in two donors.

PBMCs were isolated by Ficoll-Paque density gradient centrifugation. Study-level results and caveats: Contracting CD4+ clones appeared mostly in the CM and EM memory subsets, whereas CD8+ clones were enriched in EMRA. From day 15 to 85, contracting clones showed balanced CD4/CD8 phenotypes, whereas a second wave of clones that expanded from day 15 to 37 leaned towards CD4+. The study included only a couple of mild cases, and larger cohorts that include severe cases with pre-infection samples were judged to be necessary. The second-wave clones that peaked on day 37 were not confirmed to be SARS-CoV-2 specific. The detection of some responding clones in pre-infection memory suggests that pre-existing cross-reactive memory T cells joined the SARS-CoV-2 response.

A remark on this clonotype: Which antigen it targets is not known. No clone much larger than this one lies a single base away; base qualities are absent.

V is shortened by 3 bases, J by 1 base, and the region joining them spans 12 bases. CDR1 and CDR2 are read off the germline V gene (reference sequence) as DFQATT and SNEGSKA. Inclusive of the bounding cysteine and phenylalanine, the CDR3 is 15 residues long. Solely the CDR3 DNA is kept, with 45 bases framed from the first base. The instrument was an Illumina NovaSeq 6000. TCRalpha and TCRbeta cDNA libraries were constructed by 5'RACE with constant-segment primers, with sample barcodes and unique molecular identifiers being introduced. RNA was extracted from every sample with Trizol reagent. The libraries were amplified in two PCR steps, and the second step added a second sample barcode and Illumina TruSeq adapters. Libraries were sequenced on an Illumina NovaSeq with 2 x 150 bp paired-end reads. Per the original workflow: The reads were demultiplexed and collapsed into UMI-guided consensus sequences using migec v1.2.7. With mixcr v2.1.11, UMI consensuses were aligned to TRA and TRB V and J templates and assembled into clonotypes. Expanded or contracted clonotypes were those called significant by both edgeR and NoisET, with noise models trained on biological replicates. For edgeR calls, a false discovery rate-adjusted p below 0.01 and a log2 fold-change threshold of 1 were applied. PCA with hierarchical clustering of max-normalized trajectories of the 1000 most abundant clonotypes was used as exploratory dynamics analysis. Each responding clone was given a CD4 or CD8 phenotype based on the CD4+ and CD8+ repertoires, which had been sequenced separately. Clones were called with MiXCR by TCRdb after fastp trimmed the public reads at Q25, and only in-frame beta chains were retained. Each entry is one CDR3 protein sequence, shown with its most common DNA and genes. The V and J calls, along with clone size, are taken from TCRdb and not from the paper's own processing. This sample is represented by a few hundred thousand distinct CDR3 sequences; 20% of them were singletons. The top ten hold around 23% of the sample.

The sequenced sample consisted of PBMCs or a T cell subset sorted from them (not recorded which). The sequence was collected from a man younger than 35 who had mild COVID-19 (a few samples of this study predate the infection). The sample titles of this study are shuffled in the database, so cell type and time point are left out; the donor was told from shared clones. This chain is built from TRBV20-1 and TRBJ2-2; TRBD2 is possibly the D segment (5 matching bases). This receptor carries the CDR3 CSARKLGGNTGELFF. In nucleotides, the sequence is TGCAGTGCTAGGAAGCTCGGAGGGAACACCGGGGAGCTGTTTTTT.